These T cell receptor beta chains were read from a single sample in a study of neurological immune-mediated disorders. TCRdb reprocessed the 5' RACE reads with MiXCR, giving one entry per CDR3 protein. The sample shows 30,000 to 40,000 distinct CDR3 sequences, approximately 4.2% of them seen only once. The source material was PBMCs. Receptor source: a man aged 30 to 39 with multiple sclerosis. Each CDR3 is given with its conserved first and last residue. The order of the fields is CDR3 protein, CDR3 DNA, clone size, V gene, J gene, D gene, CDR3 length. The D gene is left open where the match is weak. Size values are once, few and many counts, or a class for expanded clones, and some rows have none.

CSALGHRNTEAFF	TGCAGTGCGTTGGGACATAGGAACACTGAAGCTTTCTTT	many	TRBV20-1	TRBJ1-1	NA	13
CASSLRGAPDTQYF	TGTGCCAGCAGTCTCAGGGGGGCCCCAGATACGCAGTATTTT	many	TRBV27	TRBJ2-3	NA	14
CASSYSQQGLQPQNF	TGTGCCAGCAGTTACTCACAACAGGGACTTCAGCCCCAGAATTTT	few	TRBV6-6	TRBJ1-5	NA	15
CASSRTDKETQYF	TGTGCCAGCAGCCGGACTGATAAAGAGACCCAGTACTTC	NA	TRBV6-2/TRBV6-3	TRBJ2-5	NA	13
CASRGQSPYGYTF	TGTGCCAGCAGGGGACAGTCTCCCTATGGCTACACCTTC	NA	TRBV12-3/TRBV12-4	TRBJ1-2	TRBD1	13
CSARTPGQGSNQPQHF	TGCAGTGCCCGTACGCCGGGACAGGGGAGTAATCAGCCCCAGCATTTT	many	TRBV20-1	TRBJ1-5	TRBD1	16
CSASRDGGYTF	TGCAGTGCTAGTAGGGACGGTGGCTACACCTTC	many	TRBV20-1	TRBJ1-2	NA	11
CSCFGTGLDTQYF	TGCAGCTGCTTCGGGACAGGGTTAGATACGCAGTATTTT	many	TRBV20-1	TRBJ2-3	TRBD1	13
CASRETGTTEAFF	TGTGCCAGCAGGGAGACAGGGACCACTGAAGCTTTCTTT	many	TRBV5-6	TRBJ1-1	TRBD1	13
CASSPQGQGYTEAFF	TGCGCCAGCAGCCCCCAAGGGCAGGGGTACACTGAAGCTTTCTTT	many	TRBV4-3	TRBJ1-1	NA	15
CSVRGYRAEAFF	TGCAGCGTTCGTGGGTACCGTGCTGAAGCTTTCTTT	many	TRBV29-1	TRBJ1-1	NA	12
CASSLEGGGDFQFF	TGTGCCAGCAGCTTAGAGGGGGGTGGGGACTTTCAGTTCTTC	many	TRBV7-9	TRBJ2-1	NA	14
CASSLVPQGNTGELFF	TGTGCCAGCAGCTTAGTACCACAGGGGAACACCGGGGAGCTGTTTTTT	few	TRBV7-9	TRBJ2-2	NA	16
CSVQHPTDTQYF	TGCAGCGTCCAACACCCCACAGATACGCAGTATTTT	many	TRBV29-1	TRBJ2-3	NA	12
CSAHPPLAGAGNEQFF	TGCAGTGCTCACCCTCCCCTAGCGGGGGCCGGCAATGAGCAGTTCTTC	many	TRBV20-1	TRBJ2-1	TRBD2	16
CSVAGGASNQPQHF	TGCAGCGTTGCGGGGGGTGCGAGCAATCAGCCCCAGCATTTT	many	TRBV29-1	TRBJ1-5	NA	14
CASNDPGGSTEAFF	TGCGCCAGCAACGACCCGGGGGGTAGTACTGAAGCTTTCTTT	few	TRBV5-1	TRBJ1-1	NA	14
CASSPGGASEKLFF	TGTGCCAGCAGCCCAGGGGGCGCGAGTGAAAAACTGTTTTTT	many	TRBV5-8	TRBJ1-4	TRBD1	14
CSAEGMTGDGTQYF	TGCAGCGCTGAGGGGATGACAGGGGATGGGACCCAGTACTTC	NA	TRBV29-1	TRBJ2-5	TRBD1	14
CASSPQATNEKLFF	TGCGCCAGCAGCCCACAGGCAACTAATGAAAAACTGTTTTTT	many	TRBV4-3	TRBJ1-4	NA	14
CASSRDTGLREKLFF	TGTGCCAGCAGCCGCGATACAGGGCTGCGTGAAAAACTGTTTTTT	many	TRBV14	TRBJ1-4	NA	15
CASRRTSGGADEQFF	TGTGCCAGCAGGAGGACTAGCGGGGGGGCTGATGAGCAGTTCTTC	many	TRBV6-5	TRBJ2-1	TRBD2	15
CASSLVRMFEGKAYNEQFF	TGCGCCAGCAGCTTGGTAAGGATGTTTGAGGGCAAAGCCTACAATGAGCAGTTCTTC	many	TRBV5-1	TRBJ2-1	NA	19
CASSLDLGATNEKLFF	TGTGCCAGCAGCTTGGACCTCGGAGCAACTAATGAAAAACTGTTTTTT	NA	TRBV5-6	TRBJ1-4	NA	16
CASSSGGQGGAFF	TGCGCCAGCAGCTCCGGAGGACAGGGTGGAGCTTTCTTT	NA	TRBV5-1	TRBJ1-1	TRBD1	13
CASSLRERQPQHF	TGTGCCAGCAGTTTAAGGGAAAGACAGCCCCAGCATTTT	many	TRBV12-3/TRBV12-4	TRBJ1-5	NA	13
CASGFVSAETQYF	TGTGCTAGTGGTTTTGTGTCGGCCGAGACCCAGTACTTC	many	TRBV12-5	TRBJ2-5	NA	13
CASSPGTAEAFF	TGCGCCAGCAGCCCCGGGACAGCTGAAGCTTTCTTT	many	TRBV5-1	TRBJ1-1	TRBD1	12
CASSPQQGAPGANVLTF	TGTGCCAGCTCACCACAACAGGGGGCGCCTGGGGCCAACGTCCTGACTTTC	many	TRBV18	TRBJ2-6	TRBD1	17
CATWPTNTGELFF	TGTGCCACATGGCCCACGAACACCGGGGAGCTGTTTTTT	many	TRBV10-3	TRBJ2-2	NA	13
CSVRVPGKSGKTIYF	TGCAGTGTTAGAGTCCCAGGGAAGTCCGGAAAAACCATATATTTT	NA	TRBV20-1	TRBJ1-3	NA	15
CASSYRAGDTQYF	TGTGCCAGCAGCTACAGGGCAGGGGATACGCAGTATTTT	many	TRBV12-3/TRBV12-4	TRBJ2-3	NA	13
CSARDLRRSGANVLTF	TGCAGTGCTAGAGATCTTAGGAGATCTGGGGCCAACGTCCTGACTTTC	many	TRBV20-1	TRBJ2-6	NA	16
CSAATIGGDQPQHF	TGCAGTGCTGCGACCATAGGGGGCGATCAGCCCCAGCATTTT	many	TRBV20-1	TRBJ1-5	TRBD1	14
CSARDRLAGEYEQYF	TGCAGTGCTAGAGATCGGCTAGCGGGGGAATACGAGCAGTACTTC	many	TRBV20-1	TRBJ2-7	TRBD2	15
CSVANTEAFF	TGCAGCGTTGCTAACACTGAAGCTTTCTTT	many	TRBV29-1	TRBJ1-1	NA	10
CASSEEGVGGFGTQYF	TGTGCCAGCAGTGAAGAGGGGGTGGGGGGCTTTGGGACCCAGTACTTC	many	TRBV6-1	TRBJ2-5	NA	16
CASSPGLDYGYTF	TGTGCCAGCAGCCCAGGGTTGGATTATGGCTACACCTTC	many	TRBV14	TRBJ1-2	NA	13
CSARDGTGDSYEQYF	TGCAGTGCTAGAGATGGGACAGGGGATTCCTACGAGCAGTACTTC	many	TRBV20-1	TRBJ2-7	TRBD1	15
CSYPKPGQANGYTF	TGCAGTTACCCTAAACCGGGACAGGCTAATGGCTACACCTTC	many	TRBV20-1	TRBJ1-2	TRBD1	14
CASRTSSGYLTDTQYF	TGTGCCAGCAGGACCTCTAGCGGGTACCTCACAGATACGCAGTATTTT	many	TRBV6-6	TRBJ2-3	TRBD2	16
CASSYSGQGEKLFF	TGTGCCAGCAGCTATTCGGGACAGGGTGAAAAACTGTTTTTT	many	TRBV12-3/TRBV12-4	TRBJ1-4	TRBD1	14
CAISRDQNIQPQNF	TGTGCCATCAGCCGGGACCAGAACATTCAGCCCCAGAATTTT	few	TRBV10-3	TRBJ1-5	NA	14
CASSLGGIEQYF	TGTGCCAGCTCACTCGGAGGGATCGAGCAGTACTTC	many	TRBV18	TRBJ2-7	NA	12
CASRTNTEAFF	TGTGCCAGCAGAACAAACACTGAAGCTTTCTTT	many	TRBV6-2/TRBV6-3	TRBJ1-1	NA	11
CASSVTTREQYF	TGTGCCAGCAGTGTGACGACACGGGAGCAGTACTTC	many	TRBV25-1	TRBJ2-7	NA	12
CASSFRPYYEQYF	TGTGCCAGCAGTTTCCGACCGTACTACGAGCAGTACTTC	many	TRBV12-3/TRBV12-4	TRBJ2-7	NA	13
CSVTRDGEGEQFF	TGCAGCGTGACGAGAGACGGCGAGGGTGAGCAGTTCTTC	few	TRBV29-1	TRBJ2-1	NA	13
CASAISESYEQYF	TGTGCCAGTGCGATTTCGGAATCCTACGAGCAGTACTTC	NA	TRBV6-5	TRBJ2-7	NA	13